This passage covers 9 T cell receptor beta chains from one sample sequenced in a study of Ad26.COV2.S vaccination and SARS-CoV-2 variants. This table comes from immunoSEQ multiplex PCR, and its TCRdb copy is limited to in-frame clones, with some not included. The sample shows 380,000 or so clones, 75% to 90% of them seen only once. As for treatment: approximately 18 received Ad26.COV2.S at low or high dose, single or two shots; about 5 received placebo; per-sample allocation not given. Samples came from day 63 after the first vaccine or placebo injection. The input for sequencing was peripheral blood, taken in a trial of Ad26.COV2.S vaccine versus placebo. Every receptor here comes from a person aged 18 to 65 who received the Ad26.COV2.S COVID-19 vaccine or a placebo.

CDR3 DNA sequence: TGTGCCAGTAGTTCACCTAGCGGGAGCCCATCCTACGAGCAGTACTTC. Translation gives CASSSPSGSPSYEQYF. This chain links TRBV19 with TRBJ2-7; 10 bases map to TRBD2. V lost 5 bases to trimming and J lost 1 base; unmatched junction nucleotides: 8. The CDR3 is 16 amino acids. From germline, CDR1 is LNHDA and CDR2 SQIVND (reference sequence).

This chain connects TRBV30 to TRBJ1-6; 8 bases align to TRBD1. Germline V lookup: CDR1 GTSNPN, CDR2 SVGIG (reference sequence). The ends lost 1 base at V and 5 bases at J; junction bases unmatched: 1. There are 14 residues in the CDR3. Here the CDR3 reads CAWSGGQDNSPLHF. The CDR3 DNA reads TGTGCCTGGAGTGGGGGACAGGATAATTCACCCCTCCACTTT. Full variable domain (remainder filled in from reference TRBV30 and TRBJ1-6): SQTIHQWPATLVQPVGSPLSLECTVEGTSNPNLYWYRQAAGRGLQLLFYSVGIGQISSEVPQNLSASRPQDRQFILSSKKLLLSDSGFYLCAWSGGQDNSPLHFGNGTRLTVT.

The chain uses TRBV7-9 and TRBJ1-2; the D is unclear. From germline, CDR1 is SEHNR and CDR2 FQNEAQ (reference sequence). This CDR3 spans 13 amino acids. Trimming stripped 6 bases from V and 0 bases from J, with 8 bases between. In DNA form, the CDR3 reads TGTGCCAGCAGGCAGGAATCTAACTATGGCTACACCTTC. This sequence encodes CASRQESNYGYTF.

The chain links TRBV5-1 to TRBJ2-7, with TRBD1 matching 8 bases. V shed 4 bases and J 2 bases; nucleotides not matched to a gene: 8. The CDR3 is 15 amino acids. Germline CDR1 and CDR2: SGHRS and YFSETQ. DNA of the CDR3: TGCGCCAGCAGCGCCGGGACAGGACCACCCTACGAGCAGTACTTC. This sequence encodes CASSAGTGPPYEQYF. Using reference TRBV5-1 and TRBJ2-7 for the parts outside the CDR3, the full variable domain is KAGVTQTPRYLIKTRGQQVTLSCSPISGHRSVSWYQQTPGQGLQFLFEYFSETQRNKGNFPGRFSGRQFSNSRSEMNVSTLELGDSALYLCASSAGTGPPYEQYFGPGTRLTVT.

This sequence joins TRBV19 and TRBJ1-1; tentatively, D is TRBD1 (6 bases). This CDR3 has 14 amino acids. Trimming pared 8 bases from V and 1 base from J, leaving 14 bases between. Per germline, CDR1 LNHDA and CDR2 SQIVND (reference sequence). The CDR3 nucleotides are TGTGCCAGTGTAAAGGGGGATTGGAACACTGAAGCTTTCTTT. This sequence encodes CASVKGDWNTEAFF. The full variable domain, its missing parts supplied by reference TRBV19 and TRBJ1-1, is DGGITQSPKYLFRKEGQNVTLSCEQNLNHDAMYWYRQDPGQGLRLIYYSQIVNDFQKGDIAEGYSVSREKKESFPLTVTSAQKNPTAFYLCASVKGDWNTEAFFGQGTRLTVV.

The rearrangement joins TRBV27 to TRBJ2-1, with 9 bases matching TRBD2. J lost 10 bases, V lost 6 bases, and 10 bases had no gene match. Germline-derived CDR1 and CDR2 are MNHEY and SMNVEV (reference sequence). This CDR3 is 14 amino acids long. This CDR3 reads CASRVGGGAGEQFF. The CDR3 DNA reads TGTGCCAGCAGAGTCGGCGGGGGGGCCGGGGAGCAGTTCTTC.

Only a few counts were recorded for this clone. The chain joins TRBV4-3 to TRBJ2-7; 8 positions match TRBD1. Germline trimming cut 3 bases from V and 2 bases from J; bases unmatched to any gene: 3. From germline, CDR1 is LGHNA and CDR2 YSLEER. The CDR3 has 14 residues. CDR3 bases: TGCGCCAGCAGCCATGGACAGGGCACCTACGAGCAGTACTTC. Translated, it gives CASSHGQGTYEQYF.

The chain is built from TRBV7-8 and TRBJ2-1; 9 nucleotides align to TRBD2. This CDR3 is built from 18 residues. The germline CDR1 and CDR2 sequences are SGHVS and FQNEAQ. Unmatched junction bases numbered 9, after V lost 1 base and J lost 2 bases. The CDR3 region is CASSLVVAGEAAYNEQFF. Written as DNA, the CDR3 is TGTGCCAGCAGCTTAGTGGTAGCGGGAGAGGCCGCCTACAATGAGCAGTTCTTC.

The rearrangement links TRBV28 to TRBJ1-2, with D uncertain. Trimming stripped 6 bases from V and 4 bases from J, with 24 bases between. Germline CDR1 is MDHEN and CDR2 is SYDVKM. This CDR3 comprises 17 residues. The CDR3 loop reads CASSLPPGRPGGYGYTF. The CDR3 bases are TGTGCCAGCAGCTTACCCCCCGGGAGGCCGGGCGGCTATGGCTACACCTTC.